Listed below are T cell receptor beta chains from one sample, sequenced in a study of blood T cell repertoires in COVID-19. Some clones are missing from TCRdb's copy, which holds only in-frame ones; the method was immunoSEQ multiplex PCR. The table includes 150,000 to 200,000 clones, 84% detected once. Sequencing input: peripheral blood. These receptors were taken from a woman between 65 and 79 years old with COVID-19, enrolled during active disease. Both conserved end residues are part of each CDR3. Each record gives: clone size, D gene, J gene, V gene, CDR3 protein, CDR3 DNA. D genes are given only for firm matches. Where a row states a size, it is once, few, many or the class of an expanded clone; other rows omit it.

>.|.|TRBJ2-3|TRBV6-6
CASTLALGTDTQYF
TGTGCCAGCACCCTAGCGTTGGGCACAGATACGCAGTATTTT
>.|TRBD2|TRBJ2-3|TRBV5-4
CASSLLSGGGTDTQYF
TGTGCCAGCAGCTTGTTGAGCGGGGGGGGAACAGATACGCAGTATTTT
>.|.|TRBJ1-1|TRBV7-2
CASSIQLNTEAFF
TGTGCCAGCAGCATCCAATTGAACACTGAAGCTTTCTTT
>.|TRBD1|TRBJ1-5|TRBV5-4
CASSPGQGIRSDQPQHF
TGTGCCAGCAGCCCGGGACAGGGAATCCGATCAGATCAGCCCCAGCATTTT
>.|.|TRBJ1-2|TRBV5-1
CASSSRVGYGYTF
TGCGCCAGCAGCTCCAGGGTTGGCTATGGCTACACCTTC
>once|TRBD1|TRBJ1-2|TRBV18
CASSSTGSSLGYTF
TGTGCCAGCTCTTCGACAGGGTCGTCCCTAGGCTACACCTTC
>.|.|TRBJ1-2|TRBV7-3
CASSLTASSYREGIRGYTF
TGTGCCAGCAGCTTAACAGCATCGTCGTACAGGGAAGGGATAAGGGGCTACACCTTC
>.|TRBD2|TRBJ2-7|TRBV3-1/TRBV3-2
CASSPVAGGPHEQYF
TGTGCCAGCAGCCCGGTAGCGGGAGGCCCCCACGAGCAGTACTTC
>.|TRBD1|TRBJ1-3|TRBV19
CASIPRWRGQGNTIYF
TGTGCCAGTATCCCCCGGTGGAGGGGGCAAGGAAACACCATATATTTT
>.|.|TRBJ1-2|TRBV6-5
CASSYRENDYGYTF
TGTGCCAGCAGTTACAGGGAGAACGACTATGGCTACACCTTC
>.|TRBD1|TRBJ1-5|TRBV19
CASTLTGRSNQPQHF
TGTGCCAGTACCCTGACAGGGCGTAGCAATCAGCCCCAGCATTTT
>once|TRBD1|TRBJ1-2|TRBV3-1/TRBV3-2
CASSHFSGQGISGYTF
TGTGCCAGCAGCCATTTCTCGGGACAGGGAATCAGTGGCTACACCTTC
>.|TRBD2|TRBJ2-1|TRBV19
CASSMVFGTSGLPTYNEQFF
TGTGCCAGTAGTATGGTATTCGGGACTAGCGGGCTACCAACCTACAATGAGCAGTTCTTC
>.|.|TRBJ2-7|TRBV20-1
CSASRRDEQYF
TGCAGTGCTAGTAGGCGGGACGAGCAGTACTTC
>once|.|TRBJ2-7|TRBV30
CAWSGGDFYEQYF
TGTGCCTGGAGTGGGGGGGACTTCTACGAGCAGTACTTC
>.|.|TRBJ2-2|TRBV6-5
CASSYAWGPNTGELFF
TGTGCCAGCAGTTACGCTTGGGGGCCAAACACCGGGGAGCTGTTTTTT
>.|TRBD1|TRBJ1-1|TRBV7-3
CASSLTEQGRTEAFF
TGTGCCAGCAGCTTAACAGAACAGGGGCGGACTGAAGCTTTCTTT
>.|.|TRBJ2-1|TRBV6-5
CASSTPSEQFF
TGTGCCAGCAGTACTCCGTCCGAGCAGTTCTTC
>once|.|TRBJ2-7|TRBV5-4
CASSLGSELLTYEQYF
TGTGCCAGCAGCTTGGGGTCCGAACTTTTGACCTACGAGCAGTACTTC
>.|TRBD1|TRBJ1-4|TRBV6-4
CASSPGQGNEKLFF
TGTGCCAGCAGTCCGGGACAGGGTAATGAAAAACTGTTTTTT
>.|.|TRBJ1-4|TRBV5-3
CARSLSHSNGKLFF
TGTGCCAGAAGCTTGAGTCACTCAAACGGAAAACTGTTTTTT
>once|TRBD2|TRBJ2-5|TRBV19
CASSTRMLAGGRETQYF
TGTGCCAGTAGTACCCGCATGCTAGCGGGAGGACGAGAGACCCAGTACTTC